Listed below are T cell receptor beta chains from one sample, sequenced in a study of blood T cell repertoires in COVID-19. Libraries were prepared by immunoSEQ multiplex PCR; TCRdb keeps only in-frame clonotypes and omits some of them. The sample includes around 100,000 clones, 70% to 80% of them seen just once. Sample: peripheral blood. These receptors were obtained from a woman between 65 and 79 years old with acute or convalescent COVID-19. Both conserved end residues are part of each CDR3. D genes are given only for firm matches.

CDR3nt: TGTGCCAGTGCGGGGGGTGCATCTAGCACAGATACGCAGTATTTT; CDR3aa: CASAGGASSTDTQYF; v_gene: TRBV19; j_gene: TRBJ2-3; d_gene: TRBD2
CDR3nt: TGCGCCAGCAGCCAAGGGACAGGGGTGGATCAGCCCCAGCATTTT; CDR3aa: CASSQGTGVDQPQHF; v_gene: TRBV4-3; j_gene: TRBJ1-5; d_gene: TRBD1
CDR3nt: TGTGCCAGCAGTGACTCGATGGTAAAGGGGACAGGAGGAAACTATGGCTACACCTTC; CDR3aa: CASSDSMVKGTGGNYGYTF; v_gene: TRBV6-4; j_gene: TRBJ1-2; d_gene: TRBD1
CDR3nt: TGTGCCTGGAGTGAGGACAGCAATTCACCCCTCCACTTT; CDR3aa: CAWSEDSNSPLHF; v_gene: TRBV30; j_gene: TRBJ1-6; d_gene: NA
CDR3nt: TGTGCCAGCTCACCACCGGGCAGGGCTCATGGCTACACCTTC; CDR3aa: CASSPPGRAHGYTF; v_gene: TRBV18; j_gene: TRBJ1-2; d_gene: NA
CDR3nt: TGTGCCAGCAGTGAAAGGATTCCAGGGGGTTATATAGATACGCAGTATTTT; CDR3aa: CASSERIPGGYIDTQYF; v_gene: TRBV6-1; j_gene: TRBJ2-3; d_gene: TRBD1
CDR3nt: TGTGCCAGCAGCCGACTAGGGAACACTGAAGCTTTCTTT; CDR3aa: CASSRLGNTEAFF; v_gene: TRBV7-9; j_gene: TRBJ1-1; d_gene: NA
CDR3nt: TGTGCCAGCAGCTTAGGTGTATCTGGGGCCAACGTCCTGACTTTC; CDR3aa: CASSLGVSGANVLTF; v_gene: TRBV11-1; j_gene: TRBJ2-6; d_gene: NA
CDR3nt: TGTGCCAGCAGCCGTGGGCTAGCGGGGGGGCCGTGGAATGAGCAGTTCTTC; CDR3aa: CASSRGLAGGPWNEQFF; v_gene: TRBV7-2; j_gene: TRBJ2-1; d_gene: TRBD2
CDR3nt: TGCGCCAGCAGCTTGGCGCACACCTCAGGGGACTATGGCTACACCTTC; CDR3aa: CASSLAHTSGDYGYTF; v_gene: TRBV5-1; j_gene: TRBJ1-2; d_gene: NA
CDR3nt: TGCAGCGCCGGGGGGAAAACTGAAGCTTTCTTT; CDR3aa: CSAGGKTEAFF; v_gene: TRBV29-1; j_gene: TRBJ1-1; d_gene: NA
CDR3nt: TGTGCCAGCAGCTTAGGAGAGGGCAGGGGAGGGGGAAAACTGTTTTTT; CDR3aa: CASSLGEGRGGGKLFF; v_gene: TRBV7-6; j_gene: TRBJ1-4; d_gene: NA